Listed below are T cell receptor beta chains from one sample, sequenced in a study of blood T cell repertoires in COVID-19. TCRdb keeps only in-frame clones here, not all; method: immunoSEQ multiplex PCR. The repertoire consists of under 300,000 clones, with about 91% occurring once and the leading ten covering 3.5% to 5%. The sequencing input was peripheral blood. These receptors originate from a woman aged 40 to 50 who had recovered from COVID-19. CDR3s include the opening cysteine and the closing phenylalanine or tryptophan. The D gene is left open where the match is weak. Clone sizes are given selectively: once, few, many, or a class where the clone is expanded.

>TRBV4-3|NA|TRBD1|TRBJ1-2
CASSQDRGNYGYTF
TGCGCCAGCAGCCAAGACAGGGGGAACTATGGCTACACCTTC
>TRBV6-2/TRBV6-3|NA|NA|TRBJ1-1
CASSKRGNTEAFF
TGTGCCAGCAGCAAAAGAGGGAACACTGAAGCTTTCTTT
>TRBV9|NA|TRBD1|TRBJ1-1
CASSVARGPSTEAFF
TGTGCCAGCAGCGTAGCTAGGGGGCCGAGCACTGAAGCTTTCTTT
>TRBV20-1|NA|NA|TRBJ1-2
CSAAAVHGYTF
TGCAGTGCTGCCGCGGTCCATGGCTACACCTTC
>TRBV19|once|NA|TRBJ2-3
CASSILGEGTDTQYF
TGTGCCAGTAGTATCTTGGGAGAGGGCACAGATACGCAGTATTTT
>TRBV3-1/TRBV3-2|NA|TRBD1|TRBJ2-7
CASSHLLRQGVGQYF
TGTGCCAGCAGCCACCTCCTACGACAGGGAGTAGGGCAGTACTTC
>TRBV28|NA|NA|TRBJ2-1
CASRVGGGNEQFF
TGTGCCAGCAGGGTGGGGGGAGGCAATGAGCAGTTCTTC
>TRBV5-6|NA|TRBD1|TRBJ2-3
CASSVGTGLYTQYF
TGTGCCAGCAGCGTCGGGACAGGGCTGTATACGCAGTATTTT
>TRBV5-5|NA|NA|TRBJ2-2
CASSLGGGTITGELFF
TGTGCCAGCAGCTTAGGGGGTGGGACCATCACCGGGGAGCTGTTTTTT
>TRBV15|NA|TRBD2|TRBJ2-1
CATSKTSGRGYNEQFF
TGTGCCACCAGCAAGACTAGCGGGAGAGGGTACAATGAGCAGTTCTTC
>TRBV30|NA|TRBD2|TRBJ2-3
CARSGDTDTQYF
TGTGCTAGGAGCGGGGACACAGATACGCAGTATTTT
>TRBV30|NA|NA|TRBJ1-5
CAWAGKGSNQPQHF
TGTGCCTGGGCGGGGAAGGGTAGCAATCAGCCCCAGCATTTT
>TRBV6-1|NA|NA|TRBJ1-5
CASSESYRSNQPQHF
TGTGCCAGCAGTGAATCCTACAGGTCCAATCAGCCCCAGCATTTT
>TRBV18|NA|TRBD2|TRBJ2-1
CASSLKRGRNNEQFF
TGTGCCAGCTCACTTAAGCGGGGGCGAAACAATGAGCAGTTCTTC
>TRBV2|NA|NA|TRBJ2-3
CASSTRTETDTQYF
TGTGCCAGCAGTACCCGGACAGAAACAGATACGCAGTATTTT
>TRBV14|NA|NA|TRBJ1-4
CASSQRENEKLFF
TGTGCCAGCAGCCAGCGGGAAAATGAAAAACTGTTTTTT
>TRBV2|NA|NA|TRBJ1-1
CASYSPGHPKGANTEAFF
TGTGCCAGCTATTCCCCGGGACACCCTAAGGGAGCGAACACTGAAGCTTTCTTT
>TRBV18|NA|TRBD1|TRBJ1-4
CASSLDRGREKLFF
TGTGCCAGCTCTCTAGACAGGGGACGAGAAAAACTGTTTTTT
>TRBV7-6|NA|NA|TRBJ2-2
CASSLVGGVPGELFF
TGTGCCAGCAGCTTAGTCGGCGGGGTCCCCGGGGAGCTGTTTTTT
>TRBV7-9|NA|NA|TRBJ1-1
CASSLGRGDTEAFF
TGTGCCAGCAGCTTAGGTCGGGGGGACACTGAAGCTTTCTTT
>TRBV5-4|NA|NA|TRBJ1-2
CASSLDRDNGYTF
TGTGCCAGCAGCTTGGACAGGGATAATGGCTACACCTTC
>TRBV10-2|NA|TRBD2|TRBJ2-1
CASTSEASGAHNEQFF
TGCGCCAGCACAAGTGAGGCAAGCGGGGCTCACAATGAGCAGTTCTTC
>TRBV27|NA|NA|TRBJ1-5
CASSSGHVDSNQPQHF
TGTGCCAGCAGTTCCGGACATGTTGATAGCAATCAGCCCCAGCATTTT
>TRBV29-1|NA|NA|TRBJ1-2
CSVVTDSYGYTF
TGCAGCGTGGTGACAGATTCCTATGGCTACACCTTC
>TRBV4-1|NA|TRBD2|TRBJ2-1
CASSQPSSGRKRFF
TGCGCCAGCAGCCAGCCTAGTAGCGGGAGAAAGAGGTTCTTC
>TRBV6-5|NA|NA|TRBJ2-3
CATGHTPQYF
TGTGCCACCGGACACACTCCGCAGTATTTT
>TRBV21-1|NA|NA|TRBJ1-2
CASSKAAGGNYGYTF
TGTGCCAGCAGCAAAGCGGCAGGGGGTAACTATGGCTACACCTTC
>TRBV6-2/TRBV6-3|few|TRBD2|TRBJ2-1
CASSWAGGSYNEQFF
TGTGCCAGCAGTTGGGCGGGAGGATCCTACAATGAGCAGTTCTTC
>TRBV28|NA|NA|TRBJ1-1
CAIQRGPGTEAFF
TGTGCCATACAGCGGGGCCCGGGCACTGAAGCTTTCTTT
>TRBV30|NA|NA|TRBJ1-5
CAWSPTAGSQPQHF
TGTGCCTGGAGTCCAACTGCTGGTAGTCAGCCCCAGCATTTT
>TRBV6-5|NA|NA|TRBJ2-2
CASSYLTAWELFF
TGTGCCAGCAGTTATCTGACAGCATGGGAGCTGTTTTTT
>TRBV19|NA|TRBD1|TRBJ2-1
CASTRRGQGSIYNEQFF
TGTGCCAGTACACGAAGGGGACAGGGGAGTATCTACAATGAGCAGTTCTTC
>TRBV10-1|NA|NA|TRBJ2-7
CASSDPARHYEQYF
TGCGCCAGCAGTGATCCGGCCAGGCACTACGAGCAGTACTTC
>TRBV5-1|NA|TRBD2|TRBJ2-1
CASSLLAGEYNEQFF
TGCGCCAGCAGCTTGCTAGCGGGGGAGTACAATGAGCAGTTCTTC
>TRBV29-1|NA|NA|TRBJ2-6
CSVEGGLRGANVLTF
TGCAGCGTTGAGGGGGGGCTCCGTGGGGCCAACGTCCTGACTTTC